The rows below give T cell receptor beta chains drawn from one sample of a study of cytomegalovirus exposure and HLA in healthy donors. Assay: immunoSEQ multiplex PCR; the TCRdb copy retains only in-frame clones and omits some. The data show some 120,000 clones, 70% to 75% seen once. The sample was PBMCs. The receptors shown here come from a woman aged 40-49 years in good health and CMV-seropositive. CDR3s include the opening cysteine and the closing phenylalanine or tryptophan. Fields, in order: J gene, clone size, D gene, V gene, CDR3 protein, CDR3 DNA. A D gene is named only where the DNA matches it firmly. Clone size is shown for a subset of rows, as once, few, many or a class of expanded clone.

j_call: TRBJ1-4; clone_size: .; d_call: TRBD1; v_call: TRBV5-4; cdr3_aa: CASSSTGTGDEKLFF; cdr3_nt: TGTGCCAGCAGCTCGACAGGGACGGGGGATGAAAAACTGTTTTTT
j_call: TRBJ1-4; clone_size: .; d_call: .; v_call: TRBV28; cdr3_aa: CASSSPSGESGEKLFF; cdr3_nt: TGTGCCAGCAGTTCCCCGTCAGGGGAGTCGGGTGAAAAACTGTTTTTT
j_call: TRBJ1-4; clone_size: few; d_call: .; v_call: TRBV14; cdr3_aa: CASSLMEEEKLFF; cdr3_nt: TGTGCCAGCAGCCTTATGGAGGAGGAAAAACTGTTTTTT
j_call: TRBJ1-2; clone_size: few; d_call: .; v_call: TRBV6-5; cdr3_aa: CASAREANYGYTF; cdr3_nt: TGTGCCAGCGCCCGGGAAGCCAACTATGGCTACACCTTC
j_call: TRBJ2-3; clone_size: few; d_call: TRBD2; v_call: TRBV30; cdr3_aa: CASTYGGGADTQYF; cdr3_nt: TGTGCCTCGACCTATGGCGGGGGGGCGGATACGCAGTATTTT
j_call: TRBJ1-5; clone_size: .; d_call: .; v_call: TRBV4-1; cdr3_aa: CASSQDLSRGSQPQHF; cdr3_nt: TGCGCCAGCAGCCAAGATCTGAGCAGGGGTAGTCAGCCCCAGCATTTT
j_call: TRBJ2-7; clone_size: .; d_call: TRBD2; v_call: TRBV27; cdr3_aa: CASRPELAGGFDEQYF; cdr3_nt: TGTGCCAGCAGGCCCGAGCTAGCGGGAGGTTTCGACGAGCAGTACTTC
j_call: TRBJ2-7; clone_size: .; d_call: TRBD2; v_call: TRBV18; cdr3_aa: CASSPSLAGVGEQYF; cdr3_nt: TGTGCCAGCTCACCCTCGCTAGCGGGAGTGGGTGAGCAGTACTTC
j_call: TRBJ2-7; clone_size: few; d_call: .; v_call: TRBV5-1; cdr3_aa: CASSLVGVVGTYEQYF; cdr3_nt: TGCGCCAGCAGCTTAGTAGGGGTAGTAGGTACCTACGAGCAGTACTTC
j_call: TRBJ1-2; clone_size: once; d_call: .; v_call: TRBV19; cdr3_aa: CASSRRGSNYGYTF; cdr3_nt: TGTGCCAGTAGTAGAAGGGGGTCGAACTATGGCTACACCTTC
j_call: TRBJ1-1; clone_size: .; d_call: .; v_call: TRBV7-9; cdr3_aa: CARARRGMNTEAFF; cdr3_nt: TGTGCCCGAGCTCGACGGGGAATGAACACTGAAGCTTTCTTT
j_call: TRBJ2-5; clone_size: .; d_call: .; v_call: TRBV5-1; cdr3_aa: CASSSSEGETQYF; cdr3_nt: TGCGCCAGCAGCTCCTCAGAGGGAGAGACCCAGTACTTC
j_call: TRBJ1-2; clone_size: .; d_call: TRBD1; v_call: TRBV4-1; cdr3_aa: CASSQAGQGVNGYTF; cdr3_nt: TGCGCCAGCAGCCAGGCCGGACAGGGGGTGAATGGCTACACCTTC
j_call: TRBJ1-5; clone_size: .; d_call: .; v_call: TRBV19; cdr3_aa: CASSIGSGGADNQPQHF; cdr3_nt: TGTGCCAGTAGTATAGGGTCCGGGGGGGCCGACAATCAGCCCCAGCATTTT
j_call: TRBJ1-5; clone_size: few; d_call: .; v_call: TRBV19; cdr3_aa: CASKSSLYSNQPQHF; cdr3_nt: TGTGCCAGTAAGAGTAGCTTGTATAGCAATCAGCCCCAGCATTTT
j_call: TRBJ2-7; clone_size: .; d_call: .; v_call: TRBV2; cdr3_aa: CASSEGQGWEYAYEQYF; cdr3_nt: TGTGCCAGCAGTGAGGGGCAGGGGTGGGAGTACGCCTACGAGCAGTACTTC
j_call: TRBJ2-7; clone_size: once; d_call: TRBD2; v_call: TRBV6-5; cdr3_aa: CASSPGTSGSYEQYF; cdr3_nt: TGTGCCAGCAGTCCGGGGACTAGCGGGTCCTACGAGCAGTACTTC
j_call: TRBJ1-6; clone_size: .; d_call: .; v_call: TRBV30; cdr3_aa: CAWSVGPRGSPLHF; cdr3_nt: TGTGCCTGGAGTGTCGGGCCTCGGGGTTCACCCCTCCACTTT
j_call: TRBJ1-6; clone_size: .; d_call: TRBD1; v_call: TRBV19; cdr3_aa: CASTPEGTGISPLHF; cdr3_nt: TGTGCCAGTACCCCGGAAGGGACAGGGATCTCACCCCTCCACTTT
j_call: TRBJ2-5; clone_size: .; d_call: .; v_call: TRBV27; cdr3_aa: CASWVGGALQETQYF; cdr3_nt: TGTGCCAGCTGGGTGGGGGGAGCCCTCCAAGAGACCCAGTACTTC
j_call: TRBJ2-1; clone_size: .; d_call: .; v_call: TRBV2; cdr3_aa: CASRGDPRPPYNEQFF; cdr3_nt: TGTGCCAGCAGGGGCGACCCCCGGCCCCCGTACAATGAGCAGTTCTTC
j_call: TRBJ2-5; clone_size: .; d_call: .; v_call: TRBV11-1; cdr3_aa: CASSGRHLEETQYF; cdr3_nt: TGTGCCAGCAGTGGAAGACACCTTGAAGAGACCCAGTACTTC
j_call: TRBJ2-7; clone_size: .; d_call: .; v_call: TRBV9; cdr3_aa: CASSGAGFYEQYF; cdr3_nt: TGTGCCAGCAGCGGAGCCGGGTTCTACGAGCAGTACTTC
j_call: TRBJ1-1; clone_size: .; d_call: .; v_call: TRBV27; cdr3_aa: CASSLSTFRGGEAFF; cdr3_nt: TGTGCCAGCAGTTTATCGACGTTTCGGGGGGGAGAAGCTTTCTTT
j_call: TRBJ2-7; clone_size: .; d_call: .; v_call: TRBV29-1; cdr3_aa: CSVEPQPGGNEQYF; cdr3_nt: TGCAGCGTTGAGCCACAGCCAGGTGGCAACGAGCAGTACTTC
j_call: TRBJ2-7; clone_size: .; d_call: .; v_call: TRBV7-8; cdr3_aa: CASSTRGGVIPGEQYF; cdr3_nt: TGTGCCAGCAGTACAAGAGGGGGAGTTATACCTGGCGAGCAGTACTTC
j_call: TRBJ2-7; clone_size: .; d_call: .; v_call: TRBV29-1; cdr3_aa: CSAYGGLTYEQYF; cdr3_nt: TGCAGCGCGTATGGGGGACTTACCTACGAGCAGTACTTC
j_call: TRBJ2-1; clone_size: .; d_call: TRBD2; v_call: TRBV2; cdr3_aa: CASSRLAGGYNEQFF; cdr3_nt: TGTGCCAGCAGTCGACTAGCGGGAGGCTACAATGAGCAGTTCTTC
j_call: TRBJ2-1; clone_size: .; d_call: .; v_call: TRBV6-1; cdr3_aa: CASRLGLTPYNEQFF; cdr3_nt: TGTGCTTCTCGCCTGGGCCTTACACCCTACAATGAGCAGTTCTTC
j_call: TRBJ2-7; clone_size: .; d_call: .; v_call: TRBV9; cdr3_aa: CASSVAALEGYEQYF; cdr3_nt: TGTGCCAGCAGCGTAGCAGCCCTAGAGGGCTACGAGCAGTACTTC
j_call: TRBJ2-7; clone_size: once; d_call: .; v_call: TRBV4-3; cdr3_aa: CASSQGRGSYEQYF; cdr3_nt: TGCGCCAGCAGCCAAGGAAGAGGCTCCTACGAGCAGTACTTC
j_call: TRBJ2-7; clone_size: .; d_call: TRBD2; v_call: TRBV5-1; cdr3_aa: CASSLELAGLKQYF; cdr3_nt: TGCGCCAGCAGCTTGGAACTAGCGGGGTTGAAGCAGTACTTC
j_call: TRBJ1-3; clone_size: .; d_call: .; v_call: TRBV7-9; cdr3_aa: CASSHDTRGGTGNTIYF; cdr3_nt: TGTGCCAGCAGCCACGACACCCGGGGAGGCACTGGAAACACCATATATTTT
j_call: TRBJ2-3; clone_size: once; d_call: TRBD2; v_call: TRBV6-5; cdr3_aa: CASSGEGVSTDTQYF; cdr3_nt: TGTGCCAGCAGTGGGGAGGGTGTGAGCACAGATACGCAGTATTTT
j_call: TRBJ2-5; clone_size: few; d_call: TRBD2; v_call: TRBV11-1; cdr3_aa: CASSLGTSEAETQYF; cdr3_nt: TGTGCCAGCAGCTTAGGGACTAGCGAAGCGGAGACCCAGTACTTC
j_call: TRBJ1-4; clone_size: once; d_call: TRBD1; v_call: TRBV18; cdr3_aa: CASSPPETGGREKLFF; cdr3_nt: TGTGCCAGCTCACCACCGGAGACAGGGGGCAGGGAAAAACTGTTTTTT
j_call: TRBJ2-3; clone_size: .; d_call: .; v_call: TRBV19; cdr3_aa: CASSITGTDTQYF; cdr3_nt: TGTGCCAGTAGTATAACAGGTACAGATACGCAGTATTTT
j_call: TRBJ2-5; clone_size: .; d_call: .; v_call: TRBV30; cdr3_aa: CAWSVVLREQYF; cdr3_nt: TGTGCCTGGAGTGTAGTACTTCGGGAGCAGTACTTC
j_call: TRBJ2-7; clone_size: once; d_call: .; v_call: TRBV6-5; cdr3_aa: CASTTPGGGYEQYF; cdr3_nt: TGTGCCAGCACCACGCCCGGGGGTGGGTACGAGCAGTACTTC
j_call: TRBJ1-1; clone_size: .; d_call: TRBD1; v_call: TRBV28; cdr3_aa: CASSPGGSNTEAFF; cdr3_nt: TGTGCCAGCAGTCCAGGGGGTAGTAACACTGAAGCTTTCTTT
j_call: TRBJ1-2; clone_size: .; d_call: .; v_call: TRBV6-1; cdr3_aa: CASSGQHLSAQGYGYTF; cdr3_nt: TGTGCCAGCAGTGGACAACACCTCTCAGCGCAGGGCTATGGCTACACCTTC
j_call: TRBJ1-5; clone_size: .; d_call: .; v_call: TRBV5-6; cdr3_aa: CASSLAGDQPQHF; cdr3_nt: TGTGCCAGCAGCTTGGCCGGTGATCAGCCCCAGCATTTT
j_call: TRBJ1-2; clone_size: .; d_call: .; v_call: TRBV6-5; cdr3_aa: CASSARQDSYGYTF; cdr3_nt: TGTGCCAGCAGTGCGCGACAAGACAGCTATGGCTACACCTTC
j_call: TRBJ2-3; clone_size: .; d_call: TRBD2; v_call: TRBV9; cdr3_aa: CASSLGLAPTDTQYF; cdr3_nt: TGTGCCAGCAGTCTGGGACTAGCGCCCACAGATACGCAGTATTTT
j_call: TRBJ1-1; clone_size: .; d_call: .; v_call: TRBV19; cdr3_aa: CASSPRVRNTEAFF; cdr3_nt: TGTGCCAGTAGCCCCAGGGTTCGGAACACTGAAGCTTTCTTT
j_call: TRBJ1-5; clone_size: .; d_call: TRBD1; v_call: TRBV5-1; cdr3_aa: CASSPQGADNQPQHF; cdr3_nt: TGCGCCAGCAGCCCTCAGGGGGCGGACAATCAGCCCCAGCATTTT
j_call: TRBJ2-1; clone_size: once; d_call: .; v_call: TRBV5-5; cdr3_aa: CASSLEGGRNNEQFF; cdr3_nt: TGTGCCAGCAGCTTGGAGGGCGGGCGGAACAATGAGCAGTTCTTC
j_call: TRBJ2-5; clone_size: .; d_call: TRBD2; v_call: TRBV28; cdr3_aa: CASSLPGSLAVQETQYF; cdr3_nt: TGTGCCAGCAGTCTTCCAGGATCACTAGCGGTCCAAGAGACCCAGTACTTC
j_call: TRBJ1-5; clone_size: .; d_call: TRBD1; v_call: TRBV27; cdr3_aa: CASRRTGGNQPQHF; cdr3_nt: TGTGCCAGCAGGCGGACAGGGGGGAATCAGCCCCAGCATTTT
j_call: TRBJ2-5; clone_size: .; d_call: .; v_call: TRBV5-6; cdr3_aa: CASSLKDIQETQYF; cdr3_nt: TGTGCCAGCAGCTTGAAGGACATCCAAGAGACCCAGTACTTC
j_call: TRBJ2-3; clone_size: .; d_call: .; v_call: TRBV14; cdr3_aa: CASSYNLWDTQYF; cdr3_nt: TGTGCCAGCAGCTACAATCTGTGGGATACGCAGTATTTT
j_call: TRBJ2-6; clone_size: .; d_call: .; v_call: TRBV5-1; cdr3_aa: CASSGEMDSPSGANVLTF; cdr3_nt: TGCGCCAGCAGCGGAGAAATGGACAGCCCCTCTGGGGCCAACGTCCTGACTTTC
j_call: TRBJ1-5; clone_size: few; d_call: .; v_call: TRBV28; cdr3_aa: CASSRTARGNQPQHF; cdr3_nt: TGTGCCAGCAGCCGGACAGCCCGGGGCAATCAGCCCCAGCATTTT
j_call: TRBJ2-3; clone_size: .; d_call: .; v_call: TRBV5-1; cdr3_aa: CASSLQGVGTDTQYF; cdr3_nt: TGCGCCAGCAGCCTCCAGGGTGTCGGCACAGATACGCAGTATTTT
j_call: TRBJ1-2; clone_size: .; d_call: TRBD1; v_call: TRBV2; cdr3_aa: CASSLLRDSNYGYTF; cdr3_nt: TGTGCCAGCAGTCTTCTCCGGGACAGTAACTATGGCTACACCTTC